Below, 30 T cell receptor beta chains from the same sample are listed, as sequenced in a study of beta chain features in type 1 diabetes. The authors reverse transcribed all of the isolated RNA, so sequencing captured expressed TCRB transcripts. The repertoire was sequenced with immunoSEQ multiplex PCR; TCRdb's copy has only in-frame clones and lacks some. Of hundreds of thousands of clones listed, roughly 12% are singletons. The sample consisted of naive CD4+ T cells from blood. These receptors were obtained from a man aged 18 to 35 in good health.

The sample holds a few counts of this clone. The chain joins TRBV28 to TRBJ2-7, with D perhaps TRBD2 (6 bases). Germline V gene sequence: CDR1 MDHEN, CDR2 SYDVKM. This CDR3 is built from 12 residues. This chain's CDR3 is CAAEGNPYEQYF. Here the CDR3 DNA reads TGTGCTGCGGAGGGCAATCCCTACGAGCAGTACTTC.

As concerns this clone: Additional DNA sequences in this sample encode the identical CDR3. V and J are TRBV30 and TRBJ1-1; D remains unclear. This CDR3 region has 12 residues. V dropped 2 bases and J dropped 1 base, with 5 bases sitting between them. Per the germline V gene, CDR1 is GTSNPN and CDR2 is SVGIG (reference sequence). The CDR3 DNA is TGTGCCTGGAGTCTGAGGAACACTGAAGCTTTCTTT. The encoded protein is CAWSLRNTEAFF.

The table lists this clone with a few counts. The V and J genes are TRBV19 and TRBJ2-5, with 10 bases matching TRBD2. The CDR3 is made up of 16 amino acids. Losses at the gene ends were 3 bases for V and 2 bases for J; bases not matched to a gene: 6. Per germline, CDR1 LNHDA and CDR2 SQIVND (reference sequence). The CDR3 bases are TGTGCCAGTAGTATCGAACTAGCGGGGAGACAAGAGACCCAGTACTTC. Translating it yields CASSIELAGRQETQYF.

The genes are TRBV5-4 and TRBJ2-2; D might be TRBD2 (6 bases). Germline V gene lookup returns CDR1 SGHNT and CDR2 YYREEE (reference sequence). The CDR3 has 14 amino acids. The ends were cut back, 4 bases at V and 4 bases at J, with 11 bases in the middle. CDR3 bases: TGTGCCAGCAGCCACGGACTATTCACCGGGGAGCTGTTTTTT. Translation: CASSHGLFTGELFF.

This chain uses TRBV7-2 with TRBJ1-6; D is perhaps TRBD1 (5 bases). Trimming removed 1 base from V and 9 bases from J, with 22 bases in between. This CDR3 contains 18 residues. Germline V CDR1 and CDR2: SGHTA, FQGNSA. The CDR3 sequence: CASSLVGHGGEVGSPLHF. The CDR3 bases are TGTGCCAGCAGCTTAGTGGGTCACGGGGGGGAAGTTGGTTCACCCCTCCACTTT. Based on the CDR3 plus reference TRBV7-2 and TRBJ1-6, the full variable domain is GAGVSQSPSNKVTEKGKDVELRCDPISGHTALYWYRQSLGQGLEFLIYFQGNSAPDKSGLPSDRFSAERTGGSVSTLTIQRTQQEDSAVYLCASSLVGHGGEVGSPLHFGNGTRLTVT.

This clone was observed a few times. This chain's CDR3 is CAWSGEGQGAAYEQYF. The CDR3 nucleotides are TGTGCCTGGAGTGGGGAGGGACAGGGGGCAGCCTACGAGCAGTACTTC. The chain combines TRBV30 with TRBJ2-7, with 12 bases matching TRBD1. After removal of 1 base from V and 2 bases from J, the junction contained 6 bases not matched to a gene. The CDR3 is made up of 16 amino acids. Germline V gives CDR1 GTSNPN, CDR2 SVGIG (reference sequence).

This chain links TRBV7-9 with TRBJ2-2; TRBD2 agrees at 14 bases. The CDR3 covers 17 residues. The germline gives CDR1 SEHNR, CDR2 FQNEAQ (reference sequence). J was trimmed by 4 bases and V by 4 bases; bases with no gene match: 5. The CDR3: CASSSRTSGRFTGELFF. The DNA for the CDR3 is TGTGCCAGCAGCTCTAGGACTAGCGGGAGGTTCACCGGGGAGCTGTTTTTT.

CDR3 amino acids: CASSLDRVRRGTSLGANVLTF. The CDR3 bases are TGTGCCAGCAGCTTAGATCGGGTCCGGCGGGGAACTTCTCTCGGGGCCAACGTCCTGACTTTC. V usage is TRBV13 and J usage is TRBJ2-6; TRBD2 might be the D (6 bases). The V and J ends lost 1 base and 4 bases respectively, with 26 bases between them. Germline loops: CDR1 PRHDT, CDR2 FYEKMQ (reference sequence). This CDR3 comprises 21 residues.

This chain joins TRBV30 and TRBJ1-1, with unresolved D. The CDR3 runs to 11 residues. CDR1 and CDR2 from the germline V gene are GTSNPN and SVGIG (reference sequence). V dropped 5 bases and J dropped 5 bases, with 9 bases sitting between them. The CDR3 reads CAWFWSTEAFF. The CDR3 coding sequence is TGTGCCTGGTTCTGGAGTACTGAAGCTTTCTTT.

This clone has just a few counts. At the DNA level, this CDR3 is encoded by other sequences in the same sample as well. CDR3 in DNA: TGTGCCAGCAGCCGACTGCCGGGACAGGGCTCCTACGAGCAGTACTTC. This gives the protein CASSRLPGQGSYEQYF. This chain links TRBV7-2 with TRBJ2-7, with 9 bases that match TRBD1. Germline-derived CDR1 and CDR2 are SGHTA and FQGNSA. With 5 bases clipped from V and 0 bases from J, the junction kept 8 bases outside the gene matches. The CDR3 totals 16 residues.

This clone was detected a few times. V is TRBV28 and J is TRBJ1-5; no definite D call. From germline, CDR1 is MDHEN and CDR2 SYDVKM. V lost 6 bases and J 0 bases, leaving 15 bases between the germline ends. CDR3 length: 16 residues. The CDR3 DNA reads as TGTGCCAGCAGGAGAGGAGGACTCTATAGCAATCAGCCCCAGCATTTT. Translated: CASRRGGLYSNQPQHF.

The chain uses TRBV29-1 and TRBJ2-7; TRBD1 is a possible D gene (6 bases). From germline, CDR1 is SQVTM and CDR2 ANQGSEA. The CDR3 runs to 12 residues. Deletions cut 6 bases from V and 2 bases from J, with 11 bases between. This chain's CDR3 is CSVARDTYEQYF. DNA of the CDR3: TGCAGCGTAGCTAGGGACACCTACGAGCAGTACTTC.

This sequence joins TRBV28 and TRBJ1-2; 7 bases are shared with TRBD1. The CDR3 totals 14 residues. V was pared by 3 bases and J by 7 bases, with 8 bases of the junction left unmatched. CDR1 and CDR2 (germline): MDHEN, SYDVKM. CDR3 sequence (DNA): TGTGCCAGCAGTTTCCCAGGGGGGATACGTGGCTACACCTTC. This sequence encodes CASSFPGGIRGYTF.

V and J are TRBV18 and TRBJ2-1; TRBD2 aligns across 8 bases. The CDR3 contains 15 residues. Germline CDR1 reads KGHSH; CDR2 reads LQKENI. V lost 2 bases and J lost 6; bases outside the gene matches: 6. The CDR3: CASSPILAGSNEQFF. The DNA for the CDR3 is TGTGCCAGCTCACCAATTTTAGCGGGAAGCAATGAGCAGTTCTTC.

This clone was found a few times. The chain carries TRBV7-2 and TRBJ1-4, with 8 positions matching TRBD1. Germline V gene lookup returns CDR1 SGHTA and CDR2 FQGNSA. V gave up 3 bases and J gave up 4 bases; unmatched junction bases: 4. CDR3 size: 15 residues. In DNA form, the CDR3 reads TGTGCCAGCAGCTTTCGGACAGGGATTAATGAAAAACTGTTTTTT. It codes for CASSFRTGINEKLFF.

This clone was picked up a small number of times. Other DNA sequences in this sample translate to the same CDR3. The chain uses TRBV5-1 and TRBJ2-6; D unresolved. This CDR3 has 15 residues. Germline-derived CDR1 and CDR2 are SGHRS and YFSETQ. The V gene lost 0 bases and the J gene lost 0 bases, with 4 bases spanning the gap. The CDR3 DNA sequence: TGCGCCAGCAGCTTGGCCGGCTCTGGGGCCAACGTCCTGACTTTC. Translating gives CASSLAGSGANVLTF.

This clone was recorded a few times. This sequence joins TRBV4-3 and TRBJ1-1; D is undetermined. V was shortened by 3 bases and J by 9 bases, with 17 bases between the two germline ends. Germline assignment: CDR1 LGHNA and CDR2 YSLEER. This CDR3 is built from 14 residues. CDR3 in amino acids: CASSQGGRARKAFF. DNA of the CDR3: TGCGCCAGCAGCCAGGGAGGACGGGCCAGGAAAGCTTTCTTT.

This clone showed up just a few times. The V call is TRBV6-5, the J call TRBJ1-1, with D hard to call. The CDR3 loop spans 12 amino acids. Germline V gives CDR1 MNHEY, CDR2 SVGAGI. The CDR3 DNA reads as TGTATTTCGTCGGGGATGAACACTGAAGCTTTCTTT. Its translation is CISSGMNTEAFF.

This chain links TRBV5-7 with TRBJ1-4; D is unresolved. TRBV5-7 is an open reading frame, and its role is uncertain. V was clipped by 0 bases and J by 3 bases, with 12 bases between them. The CDR3 length is 16 residues. CDR3 protein: CASSLVTAQPNEKLFF. The DNA for the CDR3 is TGTGCCAGCAGCTTGGTGACGGCACAGCCTAATGAAAAACTGTTTTTT.

CDR3 sequence reads: CSVAPVTGSHEQYF. CDR3 bases: TGCAGCGTTGCTCCGGTGACAGGGTCCCACGAGCAGTACTTC. The V gene is TRBV29-1, the J gene TRBJ2-7, with 7 bases matching TRBD1. Trimming at V came to 4 bases and at J to 5 bases, leaving 11 bases not matched to a gene. The CDR3 has 14 residues. Germline lookup yields CDR1 SQVTM and CDR2 ANQGSEA.

This sequence joins TRBV30 and TRBJ1-3, with no clear D. This CDR3 contains 14 residues. Germline CDR1 is GTSNPN and CDR2 is SVGIG (reference sequence). V lost 3 bases and J lost 2, with 11 bases in between. The CDR3 reads CAWSGVSAGNTIYF. The CDR3 DNA is TGTGCCTGGAGCGGAGTTAGCGCTGGAAACACCATATATTTT. Using reference TRBV30 and TRBJ1-3 for the parts outside the CDR3, the full variable domain is SQTIHQWPATLVQPVGSPLSLECTVEGTSNPNLYWYRQAAGRGLQLLFYSVGIGQISSEVPQNLSASRPQDRQFILSSKKLLLSDSGFYLCAWSGVSAGNTIYFGEGSWLTVV.

Ten or more counts support this clone. The rearrangement joins TRBV30 to TRBJ1-2, with TRBD1 as a possible D gene (6 bases). V was pared by 2 bases and J by 13 bases, with 14 bases between. The V gene's germline CDR1 is GTSNPN and CDR2 SVGIG (reference sequence). The CDR3 runs 11 residues. In DNA, the CDR3 is TGTGCCTGGAGTAACAGGGTGGCTGGCACCTTC. Protein: CAWSNRVAGTF.

The J gene is TRBJ2-3, the V gene TRBV9; TRBD2 matches at 7 bases. The J segment lost 1 base and the V segment lost 2 bases, leaving 7 bases of the junction unmatched. The V gene's germline CDR1 is SGDLS and CDR2 YYNGEE. This CDR3 is 16 amino acids long. The CDR3 protein is CASSVGAGLGTDTQYF. CDR3 DNA sequence: TGTGCCAGCAGCGTCGGAGCGGGGTTGGGCACAGATACGCAGTATTTT.

This clone was counted a few times. The chain combines TRBV9 with TRBJ2-7; the match to TRBD2 covers 11 bases. The CDR3 spans 15 residues. Germline CDR1 and CDR2: SGDLS and YYNGEE. J lost 4 bases, V lost 3 bases, and 6 bases had no gene match. The CDR3 DNA follows: TGTGCCAGCAGCGGCGGACTAGCGGGCGTTTACGAGCAGTACTTC. This sequence encodes CASSGGLAGVYEQYF.

This clone has a handful of counts. This CDR3 reads CASSNWTNYNEQFF. As DNA, the CDR3 is TGTGCCAGTAGCAATTGGACTAATTACAATGAGCAGTTCTTC. The chain joins TRBV19 to TRBJ2-1, with a possible D match to TRBD2 (6 bases). There are 14 residues in the CDR3. The ends were cut back, 6 bases at V and 4 bases at J, with 13 bases in the middle. Germline lookup yields CDR1 LNHDA and CDR2 SQIVND (reference sequence).

V is TRBV30 and J is TRBJ1-5; 7 bases align to TRBD1. The junction had 6 bases not matched to a gene; V was cut back by 3 bases and J by 1 base. Germline values: CDR1 GTSNPN, CDR2 SVGIG (reference sequence). This CDR3 has 15 amino acids. CDR3 DNA: TGTGCCTGGAGCGCTACAGGGGTAAGCAATCAGCCCCAGCATTTT. Translation gives CAWSATGVSNQPQHF.

This clone was picked up many times. At the DNA level, this CDR3 is encoded by other sequences in the same sample as well. This sequence joins TRBV7-9 and TRBJ1-1; the D is unclear. Trimming stripped 5 bases from V and 0 bases from J, with 7 bases between. The CDR3 totals 13 residues. Germline lookup yields CDR1 SEHNR and CDR2 FQNEAQ (reference sequence). The CDR3 DNA reads TGTGCCAGCAGCCTTGAGGTGAACACTGAAGCTTTCTTT. Encoded protein: CASSLEVNTEAFF.

This clone turned up a few times. V usage is TRBV27 and J usage is TRBJ1-5; D perhaps matches TRBD1 (5 bases). In germline, CDR1 is MNHEY, CDR2 SMNVEV (reference sequence). The CDR3 runs 14 residues. V was cut by 5 bases and J by 8 bases, with 16 bases left in between. DNA for the CDR3: TGTGCCAGCAGTAAAGGGGACTGGATTGAGCCCCAGCATTTT. Translated, it gives CASSKGDWIEPQHF.

This clone was detected only a few times. The chain employs TRBV4-3 and TRBJ1-1, with D tentatively TRBD1 (6 bases). The germline V gene has CDR1 LGHNA and CDR2 YSLEER. The CDR3 is 15 residues long. The germline V and J ends were trimmed by 1 base and 1 base, with 10 bases remaining between them. The CDR3 here is CASSQALGGNTEAFF. CDR3 DNA sequence: TGCGCCAGCAGCCAAGCCCTAGGGGGGAACACTGAAGCTTTCTTT.

DNA of the CDR3: TGTGCCAGCAGCGTAGGAGGGAGGGCCTACAATGAGCAGTTCTTC. This codes for CASSVGGRAYNEQFF. The chain carries TRBV9 and TRBJ2-1, with 7 bases fitting TRBD2. Losses at the gene ends were 0 bases for V and 2 bases for J; bases not matched to a gene: 2. Germline V CDR1 and CDR2: SGDLS, YYNGEE. The CDR3 spans 15 residues. The complete variable domain, with remaining parts taken from reference TRBV9 and TRBJ2-1, reads DSGVTQTPKHLITATGQRVTLRCSPRSGDLSVYWYQQSLDQGLQFLIQYYNGEERAKGNILERFSAQQFPDLHSELNLSSLELGDSALYFCASSVGGRAYNEQFFGPGTRLTVL.